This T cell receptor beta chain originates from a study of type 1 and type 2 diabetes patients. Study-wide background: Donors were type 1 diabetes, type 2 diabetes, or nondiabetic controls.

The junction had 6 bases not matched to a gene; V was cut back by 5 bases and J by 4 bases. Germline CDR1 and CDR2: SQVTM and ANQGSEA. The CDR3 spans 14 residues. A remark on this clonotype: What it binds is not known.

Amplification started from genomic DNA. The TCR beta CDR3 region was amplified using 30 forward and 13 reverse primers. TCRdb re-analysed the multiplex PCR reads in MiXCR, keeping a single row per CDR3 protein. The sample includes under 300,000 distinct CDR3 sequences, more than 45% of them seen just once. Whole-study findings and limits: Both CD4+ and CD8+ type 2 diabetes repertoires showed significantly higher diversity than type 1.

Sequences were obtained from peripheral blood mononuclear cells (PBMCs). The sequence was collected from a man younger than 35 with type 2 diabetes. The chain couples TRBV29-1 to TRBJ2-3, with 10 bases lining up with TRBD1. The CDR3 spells CSVYETGGADTQYF. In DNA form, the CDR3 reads TGCAGCGTTTATGAGACAGGGGGCGCAGATACGCAGTATTTT.